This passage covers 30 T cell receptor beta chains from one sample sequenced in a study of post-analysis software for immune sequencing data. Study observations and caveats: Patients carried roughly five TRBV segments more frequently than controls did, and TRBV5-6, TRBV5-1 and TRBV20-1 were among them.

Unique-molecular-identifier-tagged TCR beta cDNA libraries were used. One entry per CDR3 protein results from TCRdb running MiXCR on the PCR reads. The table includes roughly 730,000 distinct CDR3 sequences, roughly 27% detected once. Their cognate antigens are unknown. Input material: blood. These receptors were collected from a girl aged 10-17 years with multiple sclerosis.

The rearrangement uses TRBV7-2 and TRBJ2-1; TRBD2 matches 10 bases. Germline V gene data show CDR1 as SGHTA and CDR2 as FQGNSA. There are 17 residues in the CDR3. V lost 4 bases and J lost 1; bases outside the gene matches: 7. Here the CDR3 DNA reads TGTGCCAGCAGCTCCGGGACTAGCGACCCATCCTACAATGAGCAGTTCTTC. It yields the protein CASSSGTSDPSYNEQFF. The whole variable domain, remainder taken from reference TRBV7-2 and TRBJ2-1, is GAGVSQSPSNKVTEKGKDVELRCDPISGHTALYWYRQSLGQGLEFLIYFQGNSAPDKSGLPSDRFSAERTGGSVSTLTIQRTQQEDSAVYLCASSSGTSDPSYNEQFFGPGTRLTVL.

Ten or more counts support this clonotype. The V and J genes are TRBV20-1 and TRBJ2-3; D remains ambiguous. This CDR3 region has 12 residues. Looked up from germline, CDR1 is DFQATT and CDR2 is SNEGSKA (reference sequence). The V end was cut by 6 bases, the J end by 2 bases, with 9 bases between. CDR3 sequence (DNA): TGCAGTGCCCGTCCGGCCACAGATACGCAGTATTTT. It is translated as CSARPATDTQYF.

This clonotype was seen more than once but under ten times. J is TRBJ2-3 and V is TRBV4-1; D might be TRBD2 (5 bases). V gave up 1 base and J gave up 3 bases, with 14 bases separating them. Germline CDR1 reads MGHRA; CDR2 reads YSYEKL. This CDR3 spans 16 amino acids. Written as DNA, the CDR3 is TGCGCCAGCAGCCAAGTAACCGGGATCATGACAGATACGCAGTATTTT. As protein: CASSQVTGIMTDTQYF.

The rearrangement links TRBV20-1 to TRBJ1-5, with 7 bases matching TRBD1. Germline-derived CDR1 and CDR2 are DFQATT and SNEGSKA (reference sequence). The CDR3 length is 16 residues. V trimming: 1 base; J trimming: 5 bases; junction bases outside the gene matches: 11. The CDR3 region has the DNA TGCAGTGCTAGAGCACGGAGGGGGCGGGTGGATCAGCCCCAGCATTTT. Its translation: CSARARRGRVDQPQHF.

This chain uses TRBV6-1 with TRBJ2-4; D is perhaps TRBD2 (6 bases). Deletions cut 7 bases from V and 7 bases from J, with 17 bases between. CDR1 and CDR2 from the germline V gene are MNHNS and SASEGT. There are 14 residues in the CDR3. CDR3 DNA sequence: TGTGCCAGCAATCGGGGGAGAGTCTTGAACATTCAGTACTTC. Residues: CASNRGRVLNIQYF.

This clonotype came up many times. CDR3 bases: TGCGCCAGCAGCCAAGGGGGACCCCTCTTCAATGAGCAGTTCTTC. Translating gives CASSQGGPLFNEQFF. The chain couples TRBV4-3 to TRBJ2-1; D may be TRBD1 or TRBD2 (5 bases each). This CDR3 spans 15 amino acids. Deletions cut 1 base from V and 6 bases from J, with 13 bases between. Looked up from germline, CDR1 is LGHNA and CDR2 is YSLEER.

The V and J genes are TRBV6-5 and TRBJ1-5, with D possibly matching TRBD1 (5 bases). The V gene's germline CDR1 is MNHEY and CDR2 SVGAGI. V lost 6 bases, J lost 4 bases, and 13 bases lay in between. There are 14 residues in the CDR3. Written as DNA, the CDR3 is TGTGCCAGCAGCTCACAGGTGGATAATCAGCCCCAGCATTTT. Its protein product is CASSSQVDNQPQHF.

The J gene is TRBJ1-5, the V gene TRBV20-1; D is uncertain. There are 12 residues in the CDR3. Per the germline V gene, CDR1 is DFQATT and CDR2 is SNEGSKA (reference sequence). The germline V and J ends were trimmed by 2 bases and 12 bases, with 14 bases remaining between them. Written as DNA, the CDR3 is TGCAGTGCTAGATCACCGGGCCGGCTCCAGCATTTT. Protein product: CSARSPGRLQHF.

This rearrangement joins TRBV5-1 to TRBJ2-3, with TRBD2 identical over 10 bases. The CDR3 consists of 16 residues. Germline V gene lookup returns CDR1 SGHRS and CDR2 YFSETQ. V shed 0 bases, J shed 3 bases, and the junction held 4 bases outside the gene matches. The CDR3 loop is CASSLAASGRTDTQYF. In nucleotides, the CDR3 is TGCGCCAGCAGCTTGGCGGCTAGCGGGAGAACAGATACGCAGTATTTT.

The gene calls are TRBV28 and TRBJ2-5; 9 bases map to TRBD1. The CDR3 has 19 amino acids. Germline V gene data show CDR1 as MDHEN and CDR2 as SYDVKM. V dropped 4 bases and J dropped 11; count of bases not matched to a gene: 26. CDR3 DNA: TGTGCCAGCAGTTCATGGTCCCGACAGGGGGAGATCTACTTCCCGGGGCAGTACTTC. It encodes CASSSWSRQGEIYFPGQYF.

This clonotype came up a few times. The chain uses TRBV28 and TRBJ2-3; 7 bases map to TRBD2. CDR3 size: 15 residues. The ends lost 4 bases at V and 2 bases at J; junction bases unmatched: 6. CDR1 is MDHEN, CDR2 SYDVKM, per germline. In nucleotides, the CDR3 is TGTGCCAGCAGTTGGCTAGCGGAATCCACAGATACGCAGTATTTT. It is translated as CASSWLAESTDTQYF. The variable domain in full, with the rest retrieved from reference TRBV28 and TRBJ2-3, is DVKVTQSSRYLVKRTGEKVFLECVQDMDHENMFWYRQDPGLGLRLIYFSYDVKMKEKGDIPEGYSVSREKKERFSLILESASTNQTSMYLCASSWLAESTDTQYFGPGTRLTVL.

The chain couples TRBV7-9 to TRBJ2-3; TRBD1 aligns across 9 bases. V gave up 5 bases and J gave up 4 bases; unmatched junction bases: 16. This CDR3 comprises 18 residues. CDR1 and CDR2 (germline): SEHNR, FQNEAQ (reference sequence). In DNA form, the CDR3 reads TGTGCCAGCAGCCGTCGGACAGGGGCCGTCGAATACGCAGATACGCAGTATTTT. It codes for CASSRRTGAVEYADTQYF.

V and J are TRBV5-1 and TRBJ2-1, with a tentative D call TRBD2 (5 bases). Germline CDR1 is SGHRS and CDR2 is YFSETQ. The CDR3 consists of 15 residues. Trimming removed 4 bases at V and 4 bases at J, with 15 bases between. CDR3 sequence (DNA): TGCGCCAGCAGCCTAGGTGGCGGGCTGTACAATGAGCAGTTCTTC. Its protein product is CASSLGGGLYNEQFF. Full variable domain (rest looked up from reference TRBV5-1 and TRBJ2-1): KAGVTQTPRYLIKTRGQQVTLSCSPISGHRSVSWYQQTPGQGLQFLFEYFSETQRNKGNFPGRFSGRQFSNSRSEMNVSTLELGDSALYLCASSLGGGLYNEQFFGPGTRLTVL.

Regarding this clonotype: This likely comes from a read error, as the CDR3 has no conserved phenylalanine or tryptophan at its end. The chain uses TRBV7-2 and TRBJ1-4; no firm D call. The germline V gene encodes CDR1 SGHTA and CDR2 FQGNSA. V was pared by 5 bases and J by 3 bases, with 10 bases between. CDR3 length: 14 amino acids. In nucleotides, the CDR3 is TGTGCCAGCAGCCTGGACGGGTCTAATGAAAAACTGTTTTGT. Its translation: CASSLDGSNEKLFC.

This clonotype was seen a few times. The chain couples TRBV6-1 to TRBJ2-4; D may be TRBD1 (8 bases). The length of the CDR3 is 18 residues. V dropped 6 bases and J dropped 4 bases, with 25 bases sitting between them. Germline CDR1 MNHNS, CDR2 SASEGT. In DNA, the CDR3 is TGTGCCAGCAGGCAGTCAGTACAGGGGGGGGTATCAAAAAACATTCAGTACTTC. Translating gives CASRQSVQGGVSKNIQYF.

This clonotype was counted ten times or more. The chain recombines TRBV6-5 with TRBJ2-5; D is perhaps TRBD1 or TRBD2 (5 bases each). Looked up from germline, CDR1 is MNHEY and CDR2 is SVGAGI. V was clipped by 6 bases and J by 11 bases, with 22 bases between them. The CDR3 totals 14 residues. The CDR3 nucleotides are TGTGCCAGCAGCCAGACGCGAGACAGCGGTGGGCAGTACTTC. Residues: CASSQTRDSGGQYF.

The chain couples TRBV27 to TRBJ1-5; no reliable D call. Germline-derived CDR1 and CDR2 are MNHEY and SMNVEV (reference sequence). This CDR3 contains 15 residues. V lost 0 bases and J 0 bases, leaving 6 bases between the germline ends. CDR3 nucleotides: TGTGCCAGCAGTTTATCTGGGAGTAGCAATCAGCCCCAGCATTTT. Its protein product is CASSLSGSSNQPQHF.

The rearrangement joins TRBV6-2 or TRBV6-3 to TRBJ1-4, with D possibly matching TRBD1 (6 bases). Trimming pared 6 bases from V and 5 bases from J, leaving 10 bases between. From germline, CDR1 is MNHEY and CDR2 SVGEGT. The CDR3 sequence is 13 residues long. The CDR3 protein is CASRRTENEKLFF. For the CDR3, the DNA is TGTGCCAGCAGACGGACAGAGAATGAAAAACTGTTTTTT.

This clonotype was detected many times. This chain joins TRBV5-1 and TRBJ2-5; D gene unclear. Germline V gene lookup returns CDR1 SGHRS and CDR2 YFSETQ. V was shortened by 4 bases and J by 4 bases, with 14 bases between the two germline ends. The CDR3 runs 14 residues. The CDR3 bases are TGCGCCAGCAGCCTCGCCTTGGGTTTAGAGACCCAGTACTTC. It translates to CASSLALGLETQYF.

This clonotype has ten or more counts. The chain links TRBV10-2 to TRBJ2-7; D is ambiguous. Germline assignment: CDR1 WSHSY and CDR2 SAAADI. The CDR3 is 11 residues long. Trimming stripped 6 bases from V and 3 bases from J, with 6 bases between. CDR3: CASRGDYEQYF. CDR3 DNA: TGCGCCAGCAGGGGCGACTACGAGCAGTACTTC.

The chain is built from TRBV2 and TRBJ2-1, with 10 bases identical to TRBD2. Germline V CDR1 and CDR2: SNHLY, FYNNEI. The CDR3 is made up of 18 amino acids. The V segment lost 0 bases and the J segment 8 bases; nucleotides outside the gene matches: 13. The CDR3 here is CASSEAYPSGGAVDEQFF. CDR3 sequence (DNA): TGTGCCAGCAGTGAAGCCTATCCGAGCGGGGGGGCCGTCGATGAGCAGTTCTTC.

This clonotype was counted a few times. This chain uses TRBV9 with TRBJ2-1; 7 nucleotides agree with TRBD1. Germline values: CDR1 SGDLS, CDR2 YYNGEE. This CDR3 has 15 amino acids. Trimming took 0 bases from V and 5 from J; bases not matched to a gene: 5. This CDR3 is CASSVGGTVNNEQFF. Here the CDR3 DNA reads TGTGCCAGCAGCGTAGGAGGGACAGTAAACAATGAGCAGTTCTTC.

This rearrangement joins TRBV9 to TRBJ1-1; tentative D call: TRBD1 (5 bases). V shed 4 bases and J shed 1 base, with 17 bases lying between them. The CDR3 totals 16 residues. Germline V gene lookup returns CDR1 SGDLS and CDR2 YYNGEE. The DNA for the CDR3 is TGTGCCAGCAGCCCAGGATGGGGGGGTCCGAACACTGAAGCTTTCTTT. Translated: CASSPGWGGPNTEAFF.

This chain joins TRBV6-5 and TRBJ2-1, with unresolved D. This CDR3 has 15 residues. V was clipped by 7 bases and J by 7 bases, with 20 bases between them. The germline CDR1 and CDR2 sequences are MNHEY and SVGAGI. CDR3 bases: TGTGCCAGCACCACGAGACGCAACCATTTGAATGAGCAGTTCTTC. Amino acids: CASTTRRNHLNEQFF.

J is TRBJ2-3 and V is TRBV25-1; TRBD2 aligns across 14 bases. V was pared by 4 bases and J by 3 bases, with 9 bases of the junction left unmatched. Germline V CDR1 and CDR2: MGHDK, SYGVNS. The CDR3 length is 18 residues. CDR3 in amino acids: CASSGRAGTSGSTDTQYF. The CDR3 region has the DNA TGTGCCAGCAGTGGCCGAGCAGGGACTAGCGGGAGTACAGATACGCAGTATTTT.

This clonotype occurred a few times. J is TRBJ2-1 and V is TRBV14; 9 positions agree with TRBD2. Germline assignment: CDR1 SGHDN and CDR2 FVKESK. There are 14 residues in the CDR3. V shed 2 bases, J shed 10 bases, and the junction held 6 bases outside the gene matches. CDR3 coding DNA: TGTGCCAGCAGCCAAATCGCTAGCGGGAACGAGCAGTTCTTC. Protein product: CASSQIASGNEQFF.

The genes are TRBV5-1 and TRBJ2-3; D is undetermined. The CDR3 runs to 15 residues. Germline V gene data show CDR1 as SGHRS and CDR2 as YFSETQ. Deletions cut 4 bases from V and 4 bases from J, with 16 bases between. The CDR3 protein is CASSPNELVADTQYF. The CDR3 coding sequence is TGCGCCAGCAGCCCCAACGAGCTAGTGGCAGATACGCAGTATTTT. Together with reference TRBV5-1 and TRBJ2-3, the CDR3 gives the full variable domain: KAGVTQTPRYLIKTRGQQVTLSCSPISGHRSVSWYQQTPGQGLQFLFEYFSETQRNKGNFPGRFSGRQFSNSRSEMNVSTLELGDSALYLCASSPNELVADTQYFGPGTRLTVL.

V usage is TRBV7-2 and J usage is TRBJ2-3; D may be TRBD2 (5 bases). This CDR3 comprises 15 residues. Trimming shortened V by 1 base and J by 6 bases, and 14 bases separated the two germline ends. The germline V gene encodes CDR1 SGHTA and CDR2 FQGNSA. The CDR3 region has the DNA TGTGCCAGCAGCTTAGGTAACCAAGGAGGCGATACGCAGTATTTT. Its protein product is CASSLGNQGGDTQYF.

The CDR3 DNA sequence: TGTGCCAGCAGGTCCCCTCTAAGCGGGGGTGTTGAGCAGTTCTTC. It specifies CASRSPLSGGVEQFF. The J gene is TRBJ2-1, the V gene TRBV12-3 or TRBV12-4; 8 nucleotides line up with TRBD2. Losses at the gene ends were 6 bases for V and 9 bases for J; bases not matched to a gene: 13. CDR3 length equals 15 residues.

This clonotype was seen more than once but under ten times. The CDR3 loop is CASKVAGGHNEQFF. The DNA for the CDR3 is TGCGCCAGCAAAGTAGCGGGGGGGCATAATGAGCAGTTCTTC. V gene TRBV5-1 combines with J gene TRBJ2-1; 11 bases line up with TRBD2. The CDR3 is made up of 14 amino acids. CDR1 SGHRS and CDR2 YFSETQ come from the germline V gene. The V segment lost 6 bases and the J segment 7 bases; nucleotides outside the gene matches: 6.